Below, 16 T cell receptor beta chains from the same sample are listed, as sequenced in a study of blood T cell repertoires in COVID-19. Clones were read by immunoSEQ multiplex PCR, and TCRdb kept only the in-frame ones, dropping some. This table holds 200,000 to 250,000 clones, approximately 84% found once. The sequencing sample was made of peripheral blood. The receptors derive from a man aged 40-55 years with acute or convalescent COVID-19.

The V call is TRBV6-5, the J call TRBJ1-1; weak D call: TRBD1 (5 bases). The CDR3 contains 13 residues. Trimming removed 2 bases from V and 5 bases from J, with 9 bases in between. The germline V gene has CDR1 MNHEY and CDR2 SVGAGI. The CDR3 sequence: CASSYLSGTEAFF. The CDR3, as DNA: TGTGCCAGCAGTTACCTCTCAGGGACTGAAGCTTTCTTT.

The V and J genes are TRBV6-5 and TRBJ1-5; possibly TRBD1 for D (6 bases). The CDR3 covers 15 residues. Deletions cut 3 bases from V and 7 bases from J, with 16 bases between. The germline CDR1 and CDR2 sequences are MNHEY and SVGAGI. The CDR3 spells CASSYSGGSDQPQHF. The CDR3 DNA sequence: TGTGCCAGCAGTTATTCGGGGGGCTCGGACCAGCCCCAGCATTTT.

This rearrangement joins TRBV19 to TRBJ2-5, with 15 bases fitting TRBD2. V dropped 3 bases and J dropped 2; count of bases not matched to a gene: 4. CDR3 size: 17 residues. Looked up from germline, CDR1 is LNHDA and CDR2 is SQIVND (reference sequence). The CDR3 DNA reads as TGTGCCAGTAGTATGAGGGGACTAGCGGGGGGTCAAGAGACCCAGTACTTC. This gives the protein CASSMRGLAGGQETQYF.

The chain carries TRBV11-2 and TRBJ1-2, with unresolved D. Between the trimmed V and J ends, which lost 0 bases and 8 bases, there was a span of 7 bases. The CDR3 loop spans 12 amino acids. CDR1 SGHAT and CDR2 FQNNGV come from the germline V gene. CDR3 in DNA: TGTGCCAGCAGCTTAGAGAACTGGGGCTACACCTTC. It encodes CASSLENWGYTF.

This clone was observed once. The rearrangement joins TRBV12-3 or TRBV12-4 to TRBJ2-7; 9 nucleotides line up with TRBD1. The CDR3 is made up of 12 amino acids. V trimming: 6 bases; J trimming: 6 bases; junction bases outside the gene matches: 3. The CDR3 DNA is TGTGCCAGCAGGACAGGGGGTGGCGAGCAGTACTTC. Translation: CASRTGGGEQYF.

V and J are TRBV6-5 and TRBJ1-2, with D maybe TRBD1 (5 bases). V was pared by 0 bases and J by 0 bases, with 8 bases between. CDR3 size: 15 residues. Germline CDR1 MNHEY, CDR2 SVGAGI. DNA for the CDR3: TGTGCCAGCAGTTACTCCCAAGGGGCTAACTATGGCTACACCTTC. This encodes CASSYSQGANYGYTF.

This clone was seen a single time. CDR3 coding DNA: TGTGCCAGCATCCATAGCGGGGACCTTATTAAGCAGTACTTC. It is translated as CASIHSGDLIKQYF. The chain carries TRBV28 and TRBJ2-7; 8 bases fit TRBD2. CDR3 length: 14 amino acids. CDR1 and CDR2 from the germline V gene are MDHEN and SYDVKM. Germline trimming cut 7 bases from V and 8 bases from J; bases unmatched to any gene: 13.

This clone was seen just once. The V call is TRBV20-1, the J call TRBJ2-5; TRBD1 agrees at 12 bases. The CDR3 is 15 amino acids. With V trimmed by 3 bases and J by 6 bases, 8 bases remained unmatched. From germline, CDR1 is DFQATT and CDR2 SNEGSKA (reference sequence). As DNA, the CDR3 is TGCAGTGCTAGTTTCCTGGGACAGGGGGCAAAGACCCAGTACTTC. Its protein is CSASFLGQGAKTQYF.

The genes are TRBV6-1 and TRBJ1-3; D is unresolved. There are 16 residues in the CDR3. V lost 2 bases and J 6 bases, leaving 17 bases between the germline ends. CDR1 and CDR2 from the germline V gene are MNHNS and SASEGT. CDR3 bases: TGTGCCAGCAGTGAATGGCAGAACGAAAACCTAAACACCATATATTTT. The encoded protein is CASSEWQNENLNTIYF.

This clone is classed as medium-sized. This sequence joins TRBV30 and TRBJ1-1, with 8 bases that match TRBD1. The ends lost 5 bases at V and 5 bases at J; junction bases unmatched: 4. This CDR3 is built from 12 residues. Germline CDR1 and CDR2: GTSNPN and SVGIG (reference sequence). The CDR3 loop is CAWDRGTTEAFF. CDR3 DNA: TGTGCCTGGGACAGGGGTACGACTGAAGCTTTCTTT.

The chain joins TRBV14 to TRBJ2-5; D call uncertain. The V gene lost 0 bases and the J gene lost 4 bases, with 6 bases spanning the gap. Germline CDR1 and CDR2: SGHDN and FVKESK. The CDR3 consists of 13 residues. For the CDR3, the DNA is TGTGCCAGCAGCCAAGATCTGCGAGAGACCCAGTACTTC. Translating gives CASSQDLRETQYF.

The chain is built from TRBV5-1 and TRBJ1-1, with a tentative D call TRBD1 (5 bases). Trimming shortened V by 4 bases and J by 3 bases, and 13 bases separated the two germline ends. CDR1 and CDR2 from the germline V gene are SGHRS and YFSETQ. CDR3 length: 14 residues. The CDR3 nucleotides read TGCGCCAGCAGCCAACTCTCGACAGACACTGAAGCTTTCTTT. Its translation: CASSQLSTDTEAFF.

The rearrangement links TRBV11-2 to TRBJ2-5, with 14 bases identical to TRBD2. CDR3 size: 16 residues. Looked up from germline, CDR1 is SGHAT and CDR2 is FQNNGV. Losses at the gene ends were 5 bases for V and 4 bases for J; bases not matched to a gene: 6. The CDR3 region is CASSLRLAGGRETQYF. CDR3 in DNA: TGTGCCAGCAGCCTCCGACTAGCGGGGGGGAGAGAGACCCAGTACTTC.

The rearrangement links TRBV2 to TRBJ1-5, with 9 bases identical to TRBD1. V gave up 4 bases and J gave up 3 bases; unmatched junction bases: 4. The V gene's germline CDR1 is SNHLY and CDR2 FYNNEI. CDR3 size: 15 residues. CDR3 sequence: CASSGGQGFNQPQHF. CDR3 DNA sequence: TGTGCCAGCAGTGGGGGACAGGGTTTCAATCAGCCCCAGCATTTT.

V usage is TRBV6-6 and J usage is TRBJ1-5, with a weak D call TRBD1 (5 bases). This CDR3 has 14 amino acids. Germline V gene data show CDR1 as MNHNY and CDR2 as SVGAGI (reference sequence). V lost 3 bases to trimming and J lost 6 bases, with 12 bases between them. CDR3 amino acids: CASSYIGVGQPQHF. In DNA form, the CDR3 reads TGTGCCAGCAGTTATATAGGGGTTGGTCAGCCCCAGCATTTT.

The V gene is TRBV7-2, the J gene TRBJ2-7; D may be TRBD1 (6 bases). V dropped 0 bases and J dropped 2 bases, with 14 bases sitting between them. CDR3 length equals 16 residues. Germline CDR1 and CDR2: SGHTA and FQGNSA. This chain's CDR3 is CASSLADSSPTYEQYF. CDR3 nucleotides: TGTGCCAGCAGCTTAGCGGACAGCTCTCCCACCTACGAGCAGTACTTC.